These 21 T cell receptor beta chains were sequenced from one sample in a study of T cell repertoires in cytomegalovirus infection. No antigen is known for these receptors. TCRdb redid the calling of the reads with MiXCR, one entry per CDR3 protein. Here the sample spans around 710,000 distinct CDR3 sequences, about 28% being singletons. Sequences were derived from cultured CD8+ T cells from PBMCs, sampled from culture after CMV antigen stimulation. The origin of the receptors is a human donor in good health (CMV status not recorded). Some clones in this sample may be carry-over from other donors' samples.

This clonotype was recorded at least ten times. V gene TRBV7-2 combines with J gene TRBJ1-1; D perhaps matches TRBD1 (5 bases). The CDR3 is 12 amino acids. Germline CDR1 reads SGHTA; CDR2 reads FQGNSA. The V gene lost 5 bases and the J gene lost 5 bases, with 9 bases spanning the gap. CDR3 nucleotides: TGTGCCAGCAGCCTGACAGTAACTGAAGCTTTCTTT. This sequence encodes CASSLTVTEAFF.

This clonotype was found once. The V and J genes are TRBV24-1 and TRBJ1-1; D is undetermined. Per germline, CDR1 KGHDR and CDR2 SFDVKD. Trimming left V 3 bases short and J 3 bases short, with 4 bases between. This CDR3 has 12 amino acids. The DNA of the CDR3 is TGTGCCACCAGTGATCCCCACACTGAAGCTTTCTTT. Translation gives CATSDPHTEAFF.

CDR3 nucleotide sequence: TGTGCCAGCAGCCCCATAGGGCAGGCTAGCTCCTACGAGCAGTACTTC. This translates into CASSPIGQASSYEQYF. This chain joins TRBV27 and TRBJ2-7; D is unclear. This CDR3 is built from 16 residues. Trimming cost V 6 bases and J 0 bases, with 18 bases left between them. Germline lookup yields CDR1 MNHEY and CDR2 SMNVEV (reference sequence).

This clonotype appeared a few times. The chain joins TRBV7-4 to TRBJ2-1, with D possibly being TRBD2 (6 bases). CDR1 is SGHVT and CDR2 is SQSDAQ in the germline V gene. This CDR3 is 11 amino acids long. The V and J ends lost 5 bases and 9 bases respectively, with 8 bases between them. The CDR3 region has the DNA TGTGCCAGCAGCGGAGGGATTGAGCAGTTCTTC. Translation: CASSGGIEQFF.

This clonotype came up a few times. The chain links TRBV7-9 to TRBJ1-4; D perhaps matches TRBD1 (5 bases). CDR1 is SEHNR, CDR2 FQNEAQ, per germline (reference sequence). V was cut by 0 bases and J by 7 bases, with 9 bases left in between. This CDR3 is built from 14 residues. The CDR3 DNA sequence: TGTGCCAGCAGCTTAGCCAGGGAACGTGAAAAACTGTTTTTT. Amino acids: CASSLAREREKLFF.

This chain uses TRBV24-1 with TRBJ2-1, with 7 bases matching TRBD1. CDR3 length: 15 residues. Germline values: CDR1 KGHDR, CDR2 SFDVKD. After removal of 1 base from V and 2 bases from J, the junction contained 1 base not matched to a gene. The CDR3: CATSDFGTAYNEQFF. CDR3 DNA: TGTGCCACCAGTGATTTTGGGACAGCCTACAATGAGCAGTTCTTC.

This clonotype came up a few times. This chain connects TRBV5-8 to TRBJ2-3; the D gene is possibly TRBD1 (7 bases). Germline lookup yields CDR1 SGHTS and CDR2 YDEGEE. V lost 4 bases and J lost 0, with 12 bases in between. The CDR3 has 15 residues. CDR3 sequence (DNA): TGTGCCAGCAGCGGCGGGACAGTTAGCACAGATACGCAGTATTTT. Translation gives CASSGGTVSTDTQYF.

The rearrangement links TRBV6-5 to TRBJ1-4; D gene ambiguous. V lost 5 bases to trimming and J lost 0 bases, with 13 bases between them. This CDR3 spans 16 amino acids. CDR1 MNHEY and CDR2 SVGAGI come from the germline V gene. CDR3 sequence (DNA): TGTGCCAGCAGTCTCCGCTCGTCCGCAACTAATGAAAAACTGTTTTTT. Its translation: CASSLRSSATNEKLFF.

This clonotype was found many times. The rearrangement links TRBV6-1 to TRBJ1-5; tentatively, D is TRBD1 (5 bases). CDR3 length: 16 amino acids. Germline assignment: CDR1 MNHNS and CDR2 SASEGT. The V end lost 5 bases, the J end lost 1 base, and 15 bases lay between the germline ends. The CDR3 region has the DNA TGTGCCAGCAGTCTATACAGGTTCTCAAGCAATCAGCCCCAGCATTTT. Protein sequence: CASSLYRFSSNQPQHF.

This clonotype was seen more than once but under ten times. J is TRBJ1-5 and V is TRBV28; D not resolved. Germline V gene lookup returns CDR1 MDHEN and CDR2 SYDVKM. The CDR3 length is 15 residues. Trimming removed 1 base at V and 4 bases at J, with 11 bases between. The chain's CDR3 is CASSLFAQRNQPQHF. The CDR3 DNA reads as TGTGCCAGCAGTTTATTCGCCCAAAGGAATCAGCCCCAGCATTTT.

V and J are TRBV7-6 and TRBJ2-3, with 7 bases fitting TRBD2. This CDR3 has 16 residues. The germline gives CDR1 SGHVS, CDR2 FNYEAQ. V dropped 5 bases and J dropped 4; count of bases not matched to a gene: 12. DNA of the CDR3: TGTGCCAGCAGCCATCCGCGGGGGAGCCGGGCAGATACGCAGTATTTT. It translates to CASSHPRGSRADTQYF.

This clonotype showed up just a few times. This sequence joins TRBV6-1 and TRBJ1-2; no definite D call. From germline, CDR1 is MNHNS and CDR2 SASEGT. This CDR3 is 11 amino acids long. V was cut by 6 bases and J by 8 bases, with 10 bases left in between. CDR3 sequence: CASRLIDGYTF. The CDR3 nucleotides are TGTGCCAGCAGACTGATAGACGGCTACACCTTC.

Comments on this clonotype: Its ends do not fully match the called genes, so a read error is possible. This chain connects TRBV6-6 to TRBJ1-6; D unresolved. Germline V gives CDR1 MNHNY, CDR2 SVGAGI (reference sequence). The CDR3 is 13 residues long. Here the CDR3 DNA reads TGTGCCGGCAGGCCCGGGGATAATTCACCCCTCCACTTT. Protein sequence: CAGRPGDNSPLHF.

This clonotype came up a few times. The V and J genes are TRBV11-3 and TRBJ2-1; 11 nucleotides align to TRBD1. The length of the CDR3 is 15 residues. Germline CDR1 SGHNT, CDR2 YENEEA. V lost 5 bases, J lost 8 bases, and 8 bases stayed unmatched. The CDR3 bases are TGTGCCAGCAGCATGGGGGACAGGGGGATCTATGAGCAGTTCTTC. This codes for CASSMGDRGIYEQFF.

This clonotype has more than one count but fewer than ten. The V call is TRBV5-4, the J call TRBJ2-1; possibly TRBD1 for D (5 bases). The length of the CDR3 is 14 residues. The V and J ends lost 4 bases and 9 bases respectively, with 17 bases between them. Germline CDR1 SGHNT, CDR2 YYREEE (reference sequence). The CDR3 bases are TGTGCCAGCAGCCCCGTGATTACCCAGGGTGAGCAGTTCTTC. It translates to CASSPVITQGEQFF.

This clonotype was counted a few times. The chain joins TRBV5-1 to TRBJ2-7, with 9 bases matching TRBD1. V trimming: 4 bases; J trimming: 5 bases; junction bases outside the gene matches: 7. The germline V gene has CDR1 SGHRS and CDR2 YFSETQ. This CDR3 is built from 14 residues. Written as DNA, the CDR3 is TGCGCCAGCAGCGTACGGGACAGGGACCACGAGCAGTACTTC. It specifies CASSVRDRDHEQYF.

The chain employs TRBV11-2 and TRBJ2-3; TRBD2 agrees at 7 bases. With V trimmed by 1 base and J by 3 bases, 10 bases remained unmatched. From germline, CDR1 is SGHAT and CDR2 FQNNGV. This CDR3 contains 17 residues. The DNA of the CDR3 is TGTGCCAGCAGCTTAGGGGGGGGGGTGGAGAGGACAGATACGCAGTATTTT. It specifies CASSLGGGVERTDTQYF.

This chain uses TRBV7-9 with TRBJ1-1; D is unclear. V was pared by 1 base and J by 8 bases, with 20 bases between. Germline assignment: CDR1 SEHNR and CDR2 FQNEAQ (reference sequence). This CDR3 is 16 amino acids long. In DNA form, the CDR3 reads TGTGCCAGCAGCTTAGTCGGGCAAGCGAAGGTGGGGGAAGCTTTCTTT. Amino acid sequence: CASSLVGQAKVGEAFF.

V and J are TRBV12-3 or TRBV12-4 and TRBJ2-1; no reliable D call. The CDR3 is 14 amino acids. Deletions cut 1 base from V and 7 bases from J, with 11 bases between. The CDR3 loop reads CASSLGRQLNEQFF. CDR3 bases: TGTGCCAGCAGTTTAGGGCGGCAACTAAATGAGCAGTTCTTC.

This clonotype was found a few times. The V call is TRBV7-9, the J call TRBJ1-2; D not certain. The CDR3 runs to 17 residues. The V end was cut by 4 bases, the J end by 8 bases, with 26 bases between. Germline CDR1 and CDR2: SEHNR and FQNEAQ (reference sequence). The CDR3, as DNA: TGTGCCAGCAGCTCCACCCCGCGGCCGGTCAGGTCGGAAGGCTACACCTTC. Amino acid sequence: CASSSTPRPVRSEGYTF.

This clonotype was counted a few times. V gene TRBV20-1 combines with J gene TRBJ2-1; D possibly corresponds to TRBD1 (5 bases). Germline V gene lookup returns CDR1 DFQATT and CDR2 SNEGSKA (reference sequence). There are 13 residues in the CDR3. Trimming removed 6 bases at V and 5 bases at J, with 14 bases between. CDR3 sequence reads: CSATPMTDNEQFF. CDR3 coding DNA: TGCAGTGCCACTCCCATGACAGACAATGAGCAGTTCTTC.